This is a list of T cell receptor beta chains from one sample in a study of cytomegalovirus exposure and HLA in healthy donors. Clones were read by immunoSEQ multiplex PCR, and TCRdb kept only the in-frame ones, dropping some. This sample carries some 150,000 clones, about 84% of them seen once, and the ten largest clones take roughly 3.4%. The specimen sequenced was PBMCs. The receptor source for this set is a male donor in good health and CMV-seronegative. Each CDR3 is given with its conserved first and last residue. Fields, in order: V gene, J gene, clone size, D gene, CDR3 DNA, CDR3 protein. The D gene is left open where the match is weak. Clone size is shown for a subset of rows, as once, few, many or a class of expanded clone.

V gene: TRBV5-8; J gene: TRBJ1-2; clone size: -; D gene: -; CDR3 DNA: TGTGCCAGCAGCTTCACAGGGAAATGCGGCTACACCTTC; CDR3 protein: CASSFTGKCGYTF
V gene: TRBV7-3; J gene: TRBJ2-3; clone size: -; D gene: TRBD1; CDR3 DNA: TGTGCCAGCAGCTTAAAAGACAGGGGTGTGGGAGATACGCAGTATTTT; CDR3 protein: CASSLKDRGVGDTQYF
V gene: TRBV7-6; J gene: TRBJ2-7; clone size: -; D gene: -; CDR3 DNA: TGTGCCAGCAGCTTAGCAGCAGGGGCGGACGAGCAGTACTTC; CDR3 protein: CASSLAAGADEQYF
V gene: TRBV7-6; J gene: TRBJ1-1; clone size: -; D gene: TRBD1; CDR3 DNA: TGTGCCAGCAGCTCCGGGACAGGGTTGAAAGCTTTCTTT; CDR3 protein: CASSSGTGLKAFF
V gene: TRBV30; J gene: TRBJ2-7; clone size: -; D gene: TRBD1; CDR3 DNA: TGTGCCTGGAGTGCTCCGGGACAGGGCGAGCAGTACTTC; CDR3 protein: CAWSAPGQGEQYF
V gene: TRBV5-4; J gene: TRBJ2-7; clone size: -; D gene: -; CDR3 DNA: TGTGCCAGCAGCCGCGGACTCTTCTCCTACGAGCAGTACTTC; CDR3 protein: CASSRGLFSYEQYF
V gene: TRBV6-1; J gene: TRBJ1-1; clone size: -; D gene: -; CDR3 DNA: TGTGCCAGCAGTGTAGGGGCCTATTTCACTGAAGCTTTCTTT; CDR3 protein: CASSVGAYFTEAFF
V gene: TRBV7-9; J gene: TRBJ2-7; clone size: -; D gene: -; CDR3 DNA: TGTGCCAGCAGCTCTCGGGAGAACTACGAGCAGTACTTC; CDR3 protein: CASSSRENYEQYF
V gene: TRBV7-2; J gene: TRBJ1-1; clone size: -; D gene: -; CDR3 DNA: TGTGCCAGCAGCTTAGTCGGTCGGGACACTGAAGCTTTCTTT; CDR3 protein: CASSLVGRDTEAFF
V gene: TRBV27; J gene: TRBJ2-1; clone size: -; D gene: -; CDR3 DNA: TGTGCCAGCAGTCCCAGCCGCCTTCTAGCGACACCATACAATGAGCAGTTCTTC; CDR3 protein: CASSPSRLLATPYNEQFF
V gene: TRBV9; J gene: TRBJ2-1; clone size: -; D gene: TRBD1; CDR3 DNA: TGTGCCAGCAGCGAGACGGGACAGGATTACAATGAGCAGTTCTTC; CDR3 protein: CASSETGQDYNEQFF
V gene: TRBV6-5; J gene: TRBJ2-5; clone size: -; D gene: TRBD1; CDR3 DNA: TGTGCCAGCAGTTTCGCGACAGGGGGCGAGAAGACCCAGTACTTC; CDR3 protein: CASSFATGGEKTQYF
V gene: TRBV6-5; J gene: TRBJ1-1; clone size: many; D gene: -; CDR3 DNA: TGTGCCAGCGGGAGGGGGGACACTGAAGCTTTCTTT; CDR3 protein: CASGRGDTEAFF
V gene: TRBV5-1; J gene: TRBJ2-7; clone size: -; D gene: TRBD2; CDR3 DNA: TGCGCCAGCAGACCCCTCGGGACTAGCTCCTACGAGCAGTACTTC; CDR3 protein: CASRPLGTSSYEQYF
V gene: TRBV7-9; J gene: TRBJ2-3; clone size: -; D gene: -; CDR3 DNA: TGTTCCAGCAGCAATGTAGCTGGCGGGAACACAGATACGCAGTATTTT; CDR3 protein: CSSSNVAGGNTDTQYF
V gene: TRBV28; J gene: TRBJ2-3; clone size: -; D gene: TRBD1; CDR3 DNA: TGTGCCAGCAGTCTGGGACAGCGCACAGATACGCAGTATTTT; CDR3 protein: CASSLGQRTDTQYF
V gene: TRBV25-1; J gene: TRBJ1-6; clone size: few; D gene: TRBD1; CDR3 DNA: TGTGCCAGCAGAGGACAGGGGAATTCACCCCTCCACTTT; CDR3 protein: CASRGQGNSPLHF
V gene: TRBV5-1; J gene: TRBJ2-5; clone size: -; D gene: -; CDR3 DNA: TGCGCCAGCAGCCAACAAGAGACCCAGTACTTC; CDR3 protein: CASSQQETQYF
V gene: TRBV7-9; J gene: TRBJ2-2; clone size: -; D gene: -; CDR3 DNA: TGTGCCGAACCGCGCGGAGCCGGGGAGCTGTTTTTT; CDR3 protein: CAEPRGAGELFF
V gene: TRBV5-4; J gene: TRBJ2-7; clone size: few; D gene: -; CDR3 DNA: TGTGCCAGCAGCTTGGTCGGGGACGAGCAGTACTTC; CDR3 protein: CASSLVGDEQYF
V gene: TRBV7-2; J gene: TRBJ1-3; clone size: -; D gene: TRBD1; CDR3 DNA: TGTGCCAGCAGCTACTGGGACAGCCTCAACTCTGGAAACACCATATATTTT; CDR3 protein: CASSYWDSLNSGNTIYF
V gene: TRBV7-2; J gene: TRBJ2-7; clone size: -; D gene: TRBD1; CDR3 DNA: TGTGCCAGCAGCTTAGGAGGTACAGGGGAATACGAGCAGTACTTC; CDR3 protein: CASSLGGTGEYEQYF
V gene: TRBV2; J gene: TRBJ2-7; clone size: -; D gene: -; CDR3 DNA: TGTGCCAGCAGGGCGACAGCCTCCTACGAGCAGTACTTC; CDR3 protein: CASRATASYEQYF